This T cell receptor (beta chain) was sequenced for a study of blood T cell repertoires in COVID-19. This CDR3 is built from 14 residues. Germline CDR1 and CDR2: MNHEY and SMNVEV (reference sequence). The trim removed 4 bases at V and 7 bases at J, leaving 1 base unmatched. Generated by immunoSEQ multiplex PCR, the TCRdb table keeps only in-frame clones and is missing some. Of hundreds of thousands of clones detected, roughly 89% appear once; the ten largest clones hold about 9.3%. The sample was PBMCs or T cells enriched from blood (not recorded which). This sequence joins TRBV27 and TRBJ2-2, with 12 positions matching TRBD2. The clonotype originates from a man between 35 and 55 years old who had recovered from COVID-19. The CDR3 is CASSWTSGVGELFF. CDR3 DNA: TGTGCCAGCAGTTGGACTAGCGGGGTCGGGGAGCTGTTTTTT.